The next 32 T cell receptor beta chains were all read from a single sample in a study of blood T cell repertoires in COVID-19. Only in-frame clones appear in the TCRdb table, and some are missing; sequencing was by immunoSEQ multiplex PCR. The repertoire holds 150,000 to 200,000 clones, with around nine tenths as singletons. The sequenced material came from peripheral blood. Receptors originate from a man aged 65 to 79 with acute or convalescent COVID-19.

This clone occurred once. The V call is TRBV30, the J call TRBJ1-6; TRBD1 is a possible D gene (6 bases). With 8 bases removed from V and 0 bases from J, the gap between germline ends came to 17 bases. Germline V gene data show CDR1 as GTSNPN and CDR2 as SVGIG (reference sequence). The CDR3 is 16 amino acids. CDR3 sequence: CASLPQGSSYNSPLHF. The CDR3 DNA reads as TGTGCCAGCTTACCTCAGGGGAGCTCCTATAATTCACCCCTCCACTTT.

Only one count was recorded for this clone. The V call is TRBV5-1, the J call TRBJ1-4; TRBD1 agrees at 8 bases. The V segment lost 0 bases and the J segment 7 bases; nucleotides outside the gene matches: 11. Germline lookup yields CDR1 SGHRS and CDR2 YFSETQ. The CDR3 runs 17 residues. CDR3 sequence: CASSLGFTGGDGEKLFF. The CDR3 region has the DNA TGCGCCAGCAGCTTGGGATTCACAGGGGGTGATGGTGAAAAACTGTTTTTT.

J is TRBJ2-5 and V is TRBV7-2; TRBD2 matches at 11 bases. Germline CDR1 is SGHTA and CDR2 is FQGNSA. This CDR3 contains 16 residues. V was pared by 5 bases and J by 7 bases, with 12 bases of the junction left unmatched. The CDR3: CASSQGLAVPSGTQYF. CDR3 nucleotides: TGTGCCAGCAGCCAGGGACTAGCGGTTCCTAGCGGGACCCAGTACTTC.

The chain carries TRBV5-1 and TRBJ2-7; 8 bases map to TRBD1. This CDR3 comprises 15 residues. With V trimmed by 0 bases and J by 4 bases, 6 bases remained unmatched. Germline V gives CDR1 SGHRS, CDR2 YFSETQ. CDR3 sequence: CASSLGPTGDYEQYF. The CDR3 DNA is TGCGCCAGCAGCTTGGGCCCGACAGGGGATTACGAGCAGTACTTC.

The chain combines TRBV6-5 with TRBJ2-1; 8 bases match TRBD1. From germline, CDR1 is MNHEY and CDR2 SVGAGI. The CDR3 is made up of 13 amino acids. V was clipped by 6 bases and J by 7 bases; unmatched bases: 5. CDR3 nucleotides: TGTGCCAGCAGAGGACAGGGAAGGAATGAGCAGTTCTTC. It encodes CASRGQGRNEQFF.

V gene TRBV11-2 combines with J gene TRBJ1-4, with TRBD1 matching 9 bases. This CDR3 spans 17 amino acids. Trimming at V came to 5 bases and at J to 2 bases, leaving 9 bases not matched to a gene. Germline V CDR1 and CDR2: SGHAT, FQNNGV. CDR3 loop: CASSQAGTGPTNEKLFF. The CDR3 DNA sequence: TGTGCCAGCAGCCAAGCCGGGACAGGGCCGACTAATGAAAAACTGTTTTTT.

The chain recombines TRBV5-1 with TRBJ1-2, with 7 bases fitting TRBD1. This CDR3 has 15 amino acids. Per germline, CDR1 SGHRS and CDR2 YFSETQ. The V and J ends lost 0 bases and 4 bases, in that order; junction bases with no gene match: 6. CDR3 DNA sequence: TGCGCCAGCAGCTTGGGGGGGACAGACTTCTATGGCTACACCTTC. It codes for CASSLGGTDFYGYTF.

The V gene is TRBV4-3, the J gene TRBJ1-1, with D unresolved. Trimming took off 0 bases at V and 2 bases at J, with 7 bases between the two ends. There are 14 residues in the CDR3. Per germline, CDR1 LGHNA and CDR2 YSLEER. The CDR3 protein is CASSQDRGNTEAFF. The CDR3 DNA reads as TGCGCCAGCAGCCAAGATCGGGGAAACACTGAAGCTTTCTTT.

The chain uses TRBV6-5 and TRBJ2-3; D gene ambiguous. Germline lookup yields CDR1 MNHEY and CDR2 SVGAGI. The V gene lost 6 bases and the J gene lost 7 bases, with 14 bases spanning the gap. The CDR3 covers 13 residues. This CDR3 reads CASSYLEHNTQYF. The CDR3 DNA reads TGTGCCAGCAGCTACCTTGAACATAATACGCAGTATTTT.

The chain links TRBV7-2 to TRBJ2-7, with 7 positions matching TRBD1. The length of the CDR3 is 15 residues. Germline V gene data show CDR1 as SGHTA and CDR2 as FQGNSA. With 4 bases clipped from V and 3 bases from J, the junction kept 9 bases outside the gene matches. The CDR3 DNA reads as TGTGCCAGCAGCTCAATACCGGGACAGATCTACGAGCAGTACTTC. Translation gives CASSSIPGQIYEQYF.

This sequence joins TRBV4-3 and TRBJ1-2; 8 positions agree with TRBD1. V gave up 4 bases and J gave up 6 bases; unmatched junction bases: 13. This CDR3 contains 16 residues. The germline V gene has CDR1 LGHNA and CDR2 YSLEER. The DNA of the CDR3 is TGCGCCAGCAGCCGAGGTGGGCCACAGGGGGAGGATGGCTACACCTTC. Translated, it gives CASSRGGPQGEDGYTF.

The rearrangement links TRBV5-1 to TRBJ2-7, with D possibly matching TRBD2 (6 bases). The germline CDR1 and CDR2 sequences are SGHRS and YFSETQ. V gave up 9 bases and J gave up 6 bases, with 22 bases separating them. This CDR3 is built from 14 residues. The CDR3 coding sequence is TGCGCCACCACTGACGGGAGTGCATTGGCCGAGCAGTACTTC. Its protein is CATTDGSALAEQYF.

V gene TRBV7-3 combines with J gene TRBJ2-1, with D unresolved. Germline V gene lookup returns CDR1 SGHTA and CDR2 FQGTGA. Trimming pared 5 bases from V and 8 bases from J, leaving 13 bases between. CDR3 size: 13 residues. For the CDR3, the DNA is TGTGCCAGCAGCCCTAACGGTCAGGATGAGCAGTTCTTC. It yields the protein CASSPNGQDEQFF.

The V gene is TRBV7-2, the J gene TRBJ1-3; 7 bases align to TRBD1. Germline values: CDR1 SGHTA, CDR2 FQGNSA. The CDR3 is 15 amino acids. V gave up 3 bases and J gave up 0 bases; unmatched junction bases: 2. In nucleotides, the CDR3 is TGTGCCAGCAGCTTTTACAGGGGCTCTGGAAACACCATATATTTT. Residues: CASSFYRGSGNTIYF.

In DNA form, the CDR3 reads TGTGCCAGTAGTCTATCAGGAGGGCTATCCTACAATGAGCAGTTCTTC. As protein: CASSLSGGLSYNEQFF. The chain recombines TRBV19 with TRBJ2-1; possibly TRBD2 for D (6 bases). Trimming shortened V by 5 bases and J by 1 base, and 15 bases separated the two germline ends. Germline V gene lookup returns CDR1 LNHDA and CDR2 SQIVND (reference sequence). The CDR3 contains 16 residues.

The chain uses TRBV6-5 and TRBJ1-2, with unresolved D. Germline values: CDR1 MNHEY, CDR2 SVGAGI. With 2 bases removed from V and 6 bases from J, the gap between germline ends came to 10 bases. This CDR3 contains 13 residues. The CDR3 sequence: CASSYNNGDGYTF. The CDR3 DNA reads TGTGCCAGCAGTTACAATAACGGAGATGGCTACACCTTC.

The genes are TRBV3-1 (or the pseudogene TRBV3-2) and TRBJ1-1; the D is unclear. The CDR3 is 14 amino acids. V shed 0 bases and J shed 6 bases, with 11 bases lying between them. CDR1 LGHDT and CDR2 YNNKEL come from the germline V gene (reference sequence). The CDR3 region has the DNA TGTGCCAGCAGCCAAGACCGGGGTTCGGCTGAAGCTTTCTTT. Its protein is CASSQDRGSAEAFF.

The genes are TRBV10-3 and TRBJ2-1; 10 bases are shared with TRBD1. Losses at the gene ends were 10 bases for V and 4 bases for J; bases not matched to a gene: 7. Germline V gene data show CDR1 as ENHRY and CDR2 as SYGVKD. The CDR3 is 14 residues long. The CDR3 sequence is CATQTGGIYNEQFF. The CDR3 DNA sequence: TGTGCCACACAGACAGGGGGCATATACAATGAGCAGTTCTTC.

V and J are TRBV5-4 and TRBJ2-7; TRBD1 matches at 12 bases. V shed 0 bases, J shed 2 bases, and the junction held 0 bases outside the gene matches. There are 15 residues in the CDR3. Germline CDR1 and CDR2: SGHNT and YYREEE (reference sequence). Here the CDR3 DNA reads TGTGCCAGCAGCTTGGGGGACAGGGGGCCCTACGAGCAGTACTTC. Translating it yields CASSLGDRGPYEQYF.

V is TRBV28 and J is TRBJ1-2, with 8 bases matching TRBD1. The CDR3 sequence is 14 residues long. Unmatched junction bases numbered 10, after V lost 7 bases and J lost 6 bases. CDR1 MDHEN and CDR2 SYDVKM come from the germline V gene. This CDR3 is CASTWPGGANGYTF. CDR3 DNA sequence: TGTGCCAGCACCTGGCCAGGGGGCGCAAATGGCTACACCTTC.

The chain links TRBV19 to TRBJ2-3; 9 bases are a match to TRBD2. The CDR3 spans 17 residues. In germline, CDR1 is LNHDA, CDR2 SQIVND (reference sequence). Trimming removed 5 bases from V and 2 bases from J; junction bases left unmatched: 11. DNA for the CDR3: TGTGCCAGTAGTTCTTTTAGCGGGAGTGGCAACACAGATACGCAGTATTTT. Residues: CASSSFSGSGNTDTQYF.

The CDR3: CASSIDSPRDFNEQFF. CDR3 DNA: TGTGCCAGTAGTATAGATTCCCCACGGGACTTTAATGAGCAGTTCTTC. The genes are TRBV19 and TRBJ2-1; the D gene is possibly TRBD2 (6 bases). V was shortened by 0 bases and J by 7 bases, with 16 bases between the two germline ends. CDR1 and CDR2 from the germline V gene are LNHDA and SQIVND (reference sequence). The CDR3 is made up of 16 amino acids.

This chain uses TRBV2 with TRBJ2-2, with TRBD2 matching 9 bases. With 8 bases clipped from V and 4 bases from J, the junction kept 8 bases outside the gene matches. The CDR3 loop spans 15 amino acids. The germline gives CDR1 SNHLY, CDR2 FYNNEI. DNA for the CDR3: TGTGCCAGCCTGGGGACTAGCTCTTTCACCGGGGAGCTGTTTTTT. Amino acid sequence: CASLGTSSFTGELFF.

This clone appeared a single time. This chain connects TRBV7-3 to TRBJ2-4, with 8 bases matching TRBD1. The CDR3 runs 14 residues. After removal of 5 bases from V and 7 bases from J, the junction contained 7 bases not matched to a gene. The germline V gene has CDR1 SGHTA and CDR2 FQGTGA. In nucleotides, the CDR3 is TGTGCCAGCAGCCCAGACGGGGACAGGAACATTCAGTACTTC. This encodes CASSPDGDRNIQYF.

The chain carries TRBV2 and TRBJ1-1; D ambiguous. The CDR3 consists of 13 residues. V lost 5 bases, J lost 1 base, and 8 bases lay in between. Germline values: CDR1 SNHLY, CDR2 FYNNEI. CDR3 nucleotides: TGTGCCAGCAGTCTAAGATGGAACACTGAAGCTTTCTTT. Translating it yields CASSLRWNTEAFF.

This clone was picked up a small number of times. The CDR3, as DNA: TGTGCTGGGAGGGGGGACACCGGGGAGCTGTTTTTT. Amino acid sequence: CAGRGDTGELFF. The V and J genes are TRBV27 and TRBJ2-2; perhaps TRBD2 as D (7 bases). Germline CDR1 is MNHEY and CDR2 is SMNVEV (reference sequence). The CDR3 loop spans 12 amino acids.

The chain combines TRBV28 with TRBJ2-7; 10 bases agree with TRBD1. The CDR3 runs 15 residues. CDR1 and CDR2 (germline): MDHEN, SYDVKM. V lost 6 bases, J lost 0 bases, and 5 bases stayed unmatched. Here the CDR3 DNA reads TGTGCCAGCAGCCGACGGACAGGGGGCTCCTACGAGCAGTACTTC. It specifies CASSRRTGGSYEQYF.

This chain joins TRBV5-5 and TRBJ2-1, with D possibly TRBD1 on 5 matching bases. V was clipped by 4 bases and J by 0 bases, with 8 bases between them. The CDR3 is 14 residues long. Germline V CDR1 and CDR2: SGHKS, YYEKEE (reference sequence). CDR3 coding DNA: TGTGCCAGCAGCCCGACAGCCTCCTACAATGAGCAGTTCTTC. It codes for CASSPTASYNEQFF.

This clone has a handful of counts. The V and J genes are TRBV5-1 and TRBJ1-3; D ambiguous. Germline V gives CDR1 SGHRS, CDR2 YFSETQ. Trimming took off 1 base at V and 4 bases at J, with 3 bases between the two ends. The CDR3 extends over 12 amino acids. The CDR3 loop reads CASSLSGNTIYF. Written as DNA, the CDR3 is TGCGCCAGCAGCTTGTCAGGAAACACCATATATTTT.

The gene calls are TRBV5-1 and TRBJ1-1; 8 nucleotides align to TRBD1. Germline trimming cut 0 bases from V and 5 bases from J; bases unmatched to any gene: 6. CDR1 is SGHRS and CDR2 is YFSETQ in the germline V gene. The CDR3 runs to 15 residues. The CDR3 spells CASSLGTGSNTEAFF. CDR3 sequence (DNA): TGCGCCAGCAGCTTGGGGACAGGGAGCAATACTGAAGCTTTCTTT.

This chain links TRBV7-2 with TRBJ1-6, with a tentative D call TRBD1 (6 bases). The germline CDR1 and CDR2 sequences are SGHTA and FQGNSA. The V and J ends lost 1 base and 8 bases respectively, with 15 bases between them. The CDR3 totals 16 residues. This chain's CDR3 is CASSLVGAGADSPLHF. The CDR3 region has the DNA TGTGCCAGCAGCTTAGTGGGGGCAGGGGCCGATTCACCCCTCCACTTT.

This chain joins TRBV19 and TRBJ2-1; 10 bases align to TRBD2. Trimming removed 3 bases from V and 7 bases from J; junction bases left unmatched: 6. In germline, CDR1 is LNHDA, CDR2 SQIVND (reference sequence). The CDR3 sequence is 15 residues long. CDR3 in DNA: TGTGCCAGTAGTATTAATCTAGCGGGAGAGAATGAGCAGTTCTTC. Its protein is CASSINLAGENEQFF.